What follows describes a single T cell receptor (beta chain). What it recognizes is unknown. Here immunoSEQ multiplex PCR was the method, and the copy in TCRdb shows in-frame clones only, minus some. Of 150,000 to 190,000 clones detected, about 89% appear once; the ten largest clones hold about 8.9%. V was shortened by 0 bases and J by 7 bases, with 13 bases between the two germline ends. This CDR3 is 15 amino acids long. CDR1 and CDR2 from the germline V gene are MGHRA and YSYEKL. This entry belongs to a study of T cell responses to AZD1222 COVID-19 vaccine. Points from the study as a whole: Donors were mostly white British, more females; clonal diversity possibly underestimated.

The input for sequencing was peripheral blood, taken 28 days after the second AZD1222 dose. This receptor was obtained from an adult who received the AZD1222 COVID-19 vaccine. V is TRBV4-1 and J is TRBJ1-5; D is possibly TRBD1 (6 bases). The CDR3 DNA sequence: TGCGCCAGCAGCCAAGATTTGGACGGGGGCCAGCCCCAGCATTTT. It codes for CASSQDLDGGQPQHF.